The present TCR beta chain was sequenced within a study of blood T cell repertoires in COVID-19. Germline V gene sequence: CDR1 KGHSH, CDR2 LQKENI. The CDR3 runs 13 residues. V trimming: 8 bases; J trimming: 2 bases; junction bases outside the gene matches: 4. Some clones are missing from TCRdb's copy, which holds only in-frame ones; the method was immunoSEQ multiplex PCR. The sample has fewer than 350,000 clones, 80% to 95% seen once. J is TRBJ2-7 and V is TRBV18; 9 nucleotides align to TRBD1. This TCR came from a woman aged 25 to 39 with COVID-19, enrolled during active disease. The sample consisted of peripheral blood. DNA for the CDR3: TGTGCCAGCCGGGGACAGGGTCCCTACGAGCAGTACTTC. Residues: CASRGQGPYEQYF.